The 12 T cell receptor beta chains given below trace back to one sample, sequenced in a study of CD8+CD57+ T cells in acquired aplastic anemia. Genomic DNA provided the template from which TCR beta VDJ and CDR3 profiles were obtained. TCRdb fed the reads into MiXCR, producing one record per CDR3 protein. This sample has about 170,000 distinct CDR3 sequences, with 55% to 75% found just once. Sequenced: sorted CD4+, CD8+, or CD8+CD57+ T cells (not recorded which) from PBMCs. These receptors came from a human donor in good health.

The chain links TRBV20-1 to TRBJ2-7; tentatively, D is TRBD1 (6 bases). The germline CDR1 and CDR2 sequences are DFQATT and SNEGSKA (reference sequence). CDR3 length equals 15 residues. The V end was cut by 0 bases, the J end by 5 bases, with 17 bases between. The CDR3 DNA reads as TGCAGTGCTAGAGATCGGACGGCAGGGGCCAACGAGCAGTACTTC. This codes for CSARDRTAGANEQYF.

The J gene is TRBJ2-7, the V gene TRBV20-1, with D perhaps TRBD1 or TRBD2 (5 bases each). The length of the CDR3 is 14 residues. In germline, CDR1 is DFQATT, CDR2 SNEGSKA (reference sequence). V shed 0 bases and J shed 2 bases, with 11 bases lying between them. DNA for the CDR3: TGCAGTGCTAGAGATAGGGACCATGCCTACGAGCAGTACTTC. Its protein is CSARDRDHAYEQYF.

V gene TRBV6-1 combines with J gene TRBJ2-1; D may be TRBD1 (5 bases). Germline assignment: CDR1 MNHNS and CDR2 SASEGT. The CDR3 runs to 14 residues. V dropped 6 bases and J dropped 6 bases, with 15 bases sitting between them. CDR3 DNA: TGTGCCAGCAGCATAAGGGGTACGGGCAATGAGCAGTTCTTC. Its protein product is CASSIRGTGNEQFF.

Written as DNA, the CDR3 is TGTGCCAGTAGGACCGGGACACTCTATGGCTACACCTTC. This translates into CASRTGTLYGYTF. V and J are TRBV19 and TRBJ1-2, with D possibly being TRBD1 (6 bases). The V gene lost 6 bases and the J gene lost 4 bases, with 12 bases spanning the gap. The V gene's germline CDR1 is LNHDA and CDR2 SQIVND (reference sequence). The CDR3 contains 13 residues.

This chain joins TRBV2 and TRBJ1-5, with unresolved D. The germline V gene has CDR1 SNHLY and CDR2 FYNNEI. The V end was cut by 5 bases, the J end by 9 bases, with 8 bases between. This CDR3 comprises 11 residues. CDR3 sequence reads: CASSREGPQHF. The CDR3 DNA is TGTGCCAGCAGTCGGGAAGGGCCCCAGCATTTT.

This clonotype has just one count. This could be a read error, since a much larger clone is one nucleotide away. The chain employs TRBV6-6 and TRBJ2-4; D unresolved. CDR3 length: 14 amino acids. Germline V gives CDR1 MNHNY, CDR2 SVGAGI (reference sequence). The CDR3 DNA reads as TGTGCCAGCAGTTACTCTCTTGGCAAAAACATTCAGGACTTC. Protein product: CASSYSLGKNIQDF.

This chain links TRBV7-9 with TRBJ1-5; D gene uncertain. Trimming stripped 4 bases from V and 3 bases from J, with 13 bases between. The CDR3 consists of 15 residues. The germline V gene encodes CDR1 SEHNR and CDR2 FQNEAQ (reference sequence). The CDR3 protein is CASSYEGLYNQPQHF. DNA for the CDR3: TGTGCCAGCAGCTACGAGGGCCTATACAATCAGCCCCAGCATTTT.

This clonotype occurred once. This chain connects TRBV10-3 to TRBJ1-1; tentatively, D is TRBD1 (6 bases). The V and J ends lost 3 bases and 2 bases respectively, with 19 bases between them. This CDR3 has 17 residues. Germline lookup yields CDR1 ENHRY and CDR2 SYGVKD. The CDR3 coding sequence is TGTGCCATCAGTGAAGTCGGGCAGGGGTCCAAAAACACTGAAGCTTTCTTT. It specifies CAISEVGQGSKNTEAFF.

Here the CDR3 reads CASSGLAGGYNEQYF. The CDR3 DNA follows: TGTGCCAGCAGTGGACTAGCGGGAGGTTACAATGAGCAGTATTTT. This sequence joins TRBV6-4 and TRBJ2-3, with 13 bases aligning to TRBD2. J lost 11 bases, V lost 4 bases, and 9 bases had no gene match. This CDR3 region has 15 residues. The germline V gene encodes CDR1 MRHNA and CDR2 SNTAGT.

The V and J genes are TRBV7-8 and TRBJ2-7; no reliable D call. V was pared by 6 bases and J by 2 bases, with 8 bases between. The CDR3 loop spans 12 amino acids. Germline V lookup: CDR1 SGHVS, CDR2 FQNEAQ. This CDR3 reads CASRRTPYEQYF. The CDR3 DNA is TGTGCCAGCAGGCGTACCCCCTACGAGCAGTACTTC.

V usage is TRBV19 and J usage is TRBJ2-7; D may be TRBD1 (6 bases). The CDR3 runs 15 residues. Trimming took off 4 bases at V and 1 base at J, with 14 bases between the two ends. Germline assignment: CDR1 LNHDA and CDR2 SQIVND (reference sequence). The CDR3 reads CASSRAGEASYEQYF. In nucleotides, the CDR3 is TGTGCCAGTAGTAGGGCAGGGGAAGCTTCCTACGAGCAGTACTTC.

CDR3 DNA sequence: TGTGCCAGCAGCTCTCTAGCGGGGGGGTTCACAGATACGCAGTATTTT. Amino acids: CASSSLAGGFTDTQYF. The gene calls are TRBV5-6 and TRBJ2-3; the match to TRBD2 covers 12 bases. In germline, CDR1 is SGHDT, CDR2 YYEEEE. V trimming: 3 bases; J trimming: 2 bases; junction bases outside the gene matches: 4. The CDR3 is made up of 16 amino acids. Full variable domain (outside the CDR3, taken from reference TRBV5-6 and TRBJ2-3): DAGVTQSPTHLIKTRGQQVTLRCSPKSGHDTVSWYQQALGQGPQFIFQYYEEEERQRGNFPDRFSGHQFPNYSSELNVNALLLGDSALYLCASSSLAGGFTDTQYFGPGTRLTVL.